This T cell receptor (beta chain) was obtained from a study of blood T cell repertoires in COVID-19. Assay used: immunoSEQ multiplex PCR; TCRdb lists only in-frame clones, some missing. This sample has about 180,000 clones, with approximately 83% found just once. Per germline, CDR1 MNHEY and CDR2 SMNVEV (reference sequence). Losses at the gene ends were 6 bases for V and 0 bases for J; bases not matched to a gene: 5. The CDR3 sequence is 15 residues long. The receptor was derived from a man between 60 and 70 years old with acute or convalescent COVID-19. The sample comprised peripheral blood. The V call is TRBV27, the J call TRBJ2-7; 10 nucleotides align to TRBD1. CDR3 sequence (DNA): TGTGCCAGCAGCCCACGGACAGGGGGCTCCTACGAGCAGTACTTC. This translates into CASSPRTGGSYEQYF.